These 18 T cell receptor beta chains were all obtained from the same sample, sequenced in a study of T cell changes during pregnancy in multiple sclerosis. Method: immunoSEQ multiplex PCR; TCRdb's copy keeps in-frame clones and lacks some. The repertoire holds around 45,000 clones, with 75% to 95% as singletons. This sample comprised CD4+ T cells from peripheral blood mononuclear cells, obtained in the second trimester of pregnancy. The receptors come from a female donor in good health, enrolled as a control in a pregnancy study.

The chain carries TRBV30 and TRBJ1-5; D call uncertain. This CDR3 is built from 14 residues. V was trimmed by 0 bases and J by 5 bases, leaving 11 bases between them. Germline V lookup: CDR1 GTSNPN, CDR2 SVGIG (reference sequence). The CDR3 nucleotides are TGTGCCTGGAGTGTACTGACGCGGGATCAGCCCCAGCATTTT. Amino acids: CAWSVLTRDQPQHF. Supplemented by reference TRBV30 and TRBJ1-5, the full variable domain reads SQTIHQWPATLVQPVGSPLSLECTVEGTSNPNLYWYRQAAGRGLQLLFYSVGIGQISSEVPQNLSASRPQDRQFILSSKKLLLSDSGFYLCAWSVLTRDQPQHFGDGTRLSIL.

The genes are TRBV23-1 and TRBJ1-1; tentatively, D is TRBD1 (5 bases). TRBV23-1 is marked as an open reading frame, function uncertain. V was pared by 4 bases and J by 6 bases, with 24 bases between. This CDR3 region has 17 residues. CDR3 DNA: TGCGCCAGCAGTCCGGGGCGGGGTCAGGGAACGAAGGCTGAAGCTTTCTTT. It yields the protein CASSPGRGQGTKAEAFF.

This chain joins TRBV19 and TRBJ2-5, with no clear D. The CDR3 extends over 14 amino acids. Trimming took 6 bases from V and 3 from J, leaving 14 bases between them. Looked up from germline, CDR1 is LNHDA and CDR2 is SQIVND (reference sequence). CDR3 protein: CASSRDTAEETQYF. Written as DNA, the CDR3 is TGTGCCAGTAGCCGAGACACAGCCGAAGAGACCCAGTACTTC.

This sequence joins TRBV19 and TRBJ1-3, with a tentative D call TRBD1 (5 bases). Germline V gene sequence: CDR1 LNHDA, CDR2 SQIVND (reference sequence). V lost 5 bases and J 0 bases, leaving 14 bases between the germline ends. There are 16 residues in the CDR3. In DNA form, the CDR3 reads TGTGCCAGTAGTCCTCCGGGGGAGAGCTCTGGAAACACCATATATTTT. Amino acids: CASSPPGESSGNTIYF.

The chain employs TRBV20-1 and TRBJ2-3; D might be TRBD2 (5 bases). Per germline, CDR1 DFQATT and CDR2 SNEGSKA (reference sequence). V lost 7 bases and J 4 bases, leaving 9 bases between the germline ends. This CDR3 spans 11 amino acids. The DNA for the CDR3 is TGCAGTGGTGAGGGTCCAGATACGCAGTATTTT. Its protein is CSGEGPDTQYF.

The chain employs TRBV5-1 and TRBJ2-1; no firm D call. Trimming cost V 2 bases and J 4 bases, with 13 bases left between them. From germline, CDR1 is SGHRS and CDR2 YFSETQ. The CDR3 runs to 15 residues. As DNA, the CDR3 is TGCGCCAGCAGCTTTACTTCTAACCCGTACAATGAGCAGTTCTTC. Residues: CASSFTSNPYNEQFF.

This clone was detected only a few times. The chain couples TRBV11-2 to TRBJ2-1, with D tentatively TRBD1 (6 bases). The V gene lost 7 bases and the J gene lost 1 base, with 17 bases spanning the gap. The CDR3 is 16 amino acids. Germline V CDR1 and CDR2: SGHAT, FQNNGV. The CDR3 DNA sequence: TGTGCCAGCATCCTAAACCCAGGACAGTCCTACAATGAGCAGTTCTTC. Its translation is CASILNPGQSYNEQFF. Looking up the rest from reference TRBV11-2 and TRBJ2-1 gives the full variable domain: EAGVAQSPRYKIIEKRQSVAFWCNPISGHATLYWYQQILGQGPKLLIQFQNNGVVDDSQLPKDRFSAERLKGVDSTLKIQPAKLEDSAVYLCASILNPGQSYNEQFFGPGTRLTVL.

The V and J genes are TRBV20-1 and TRBJ2-1; D remains unclear. The V end lost 5 bases, the J end lost 6 bases, and 8 bases lay between the germline ends. This CDR3 comprises 11 residues. The V gene's germline CDR1 is DFQATT and CDR2 SNEGSKA (reference sequence). The CDR3 region is CSASAGNEQFF. The DNA of the CDR3 is TGCAGTGCTTCGGCAGGCAATGAGCAGTTCTTC.

This chain joins TRBV5-1 and TRBJ2-5, with 12 bases that match TRBD1. Germline V gene sequence: CDR1 SGHRS, CDR2 YFSETQ. V dropped 5 bases and J dropped 4; count of bases not matched to a gene: 6. This CDR3 is 15 amino acids long. The CDR3 coding sequence is TGCGCCAGCAGTGGGACAGGGGGCCTCCTAGAGACCCAGTACTTC. Amino acids: CASSGTGGLLETQYF.

The chain combines TRBV21-1 with TRBJ1-5. TRBV21-1 is termed a pseudogene. The CDR3 contains 17 residues. For the CDR3, the DNA is TGTGCCAGCAGCAAAGAGGAAGTGGGAGGGTACAATCAGCCCCAGCATTTT. As protein: CASSKEEVGGYNQPQHF.

The chain joins TRBV29-1 to TRBJ2-1, with 7 bases that match TRBD1. V lost 6 bases to trimming and J lost 9 bases; unmatched junction nucleotides: 8. The CDR3 consists of 12 residues. Germline V gene data show CDR1 as SQVTM and CDR2 as ANQGSEA. The CDR3 nucleotides read TGCAGCGTACAGACAGGGACCGGTGAGCAGTTCTTC. This translates into CSVQTGTGEQFF.

The chain combines TRBV6-1 with TRBJ2-3; D perhaps matches TRBD2 (5 bases). The CDR3 spans 14 residues. Germline V gene data show CDR1 as MNHNS and CDR2 as SASEGT. V shed 6 bases and J shed 2 bases, with 12 bases lying between them. The CDR3 sequence: CASSPRGITDTQYF. The DNA of the CDR3 is TGTGCCAGCAGCCCCCGGGGAATCACAGATACGCAGTATTTT.

V usage is TRBV2 and J usage is TRBJ2-2, with 13 bases aligning to TRBD2. The junction had 6 bases not matched to a gene; V was cut back by 7 bases and J by 4 bases. CDR3 size: 16 residues. Germline V gene lookup returns CDR1 SNHLY and CDR2 FYNNEI. CDR3 DNA: TGTGCCAGCACTGGACTAGCGGGAGTGGGCACCGGGGAGCTGTTTTTT. Translating it yields CASTGLAGVGTGELFF.

This chain joins TRBV28 and TRBJ2-5, with D perhaps matching TRBD1 (6 bases). The V end was cut by 5 bases, the J end by 2 bases, with 18 bases between. The CDR3 loop spans 16 amino acids. Germline values: CDR1 MDHEN, CDR2 SYDVKM. The CDR3 DNA reads TGTGCCAGCAGTCGCGCCAGGGGAAGTGGACAAGAGACCCAGTACTTC. Translating it yields CASSRARGSGQETQYF.

The CDR3 sequence is CASSSAGLKAGELFF. The CDR3 DNA is TGTGCCAGCAGCTCAGCGGGCCTAAAGGCCGGGGAGCTGTTTTTT. The chain employs TRBV7-8 and TRBJ2-2, with D maybe TRBD2 (6 bases). The CDR3 has 15 amino acids. CDR1 is SGHVS and CDR2 is FQNEAQ in the germline V gene. V was cut by 4 bases and J by 6 bases, with 15 bases left in between. The full variable domain, rest sourced from reference TRBV7-8 and TRBJ2-2, is GAGVSQSPRYKVAKRGQDVALRCDPISGHVSLFWYQQALGQGPEFLTYFQNEAQLDKSGLPSDRFFAERPEGSVSTLKIQRTQQEDSAVYLCASSSAGLKAGELFFGEGSRLTVL.

The V and J genes are TRBV4-2 and TRBJ1-3, with D hard to call. CDR1 and CDR2 from the germline V gene are LGHNA and YNFKEQ. With 4 bases removed from V and 0 bases from J, the gap between germline ends came to 16 bases. The CDR3 totals 17 residues. The CDR3 DNA reads TGTGCCAGCAGCCTCCGAATGGACTTAAGCTCTGGAAACACCATATATTTT. This codes for CASSLRMDLSSGNTIYF.

The chain uses TRBV18 and TRBJ1-1, with D possibly matching TRBD1 (5 bases). Germline V gene lookup returns CDR1 KGHSH and CDR2 LQKENI. Trimming shortened V by 0 bases and J by 5 bases, and 13 bases separated the two germline ends. This CDR3 spans 15 amino acids. CDR3 sequence: CASSPPGRGGTEAFF. CDR3 bases: TGTGCCAGCTCACCACCCGGGAGGGGAGGGACTGAAGCTTTCTTT.

The CDR3 spells CASSSQLRGDTQYF. The DNA of the CDR3 is TGCGCCAGCAGCTCCCAGCTACGGGGGGATACGCAGTATTTT. V and J are TRBV5-1 and TRBJ2-3, with TRBD2 as a possible D gene (6 bases). CDR3 length equals 14 residues. Germline assignment: CDR1 SGHRS and CDR2 YFSETQ. The V end lost 3 bases, the J end lost 6 bases, and 14 bases lay between the germline ends.